These 24 T cell receptor beta chains share one sample of origin, sequenced in a study of blood T cell repertoires in COVID-19. The assay was immunoSEQ multiplex PCR, and TCRdb's table has in-frame clones only and misses some. The sample includes about 290,000 clones, around four fifths seen only once; the top ten take 4% to 5%. Sequences were obtained from peripheral blood. The source of these receptors is a woman in her forties or fifties with active or convalescent COVID-19.

The chain links TRBV19 to TRBJ1-2; TRBD1 might be the D (5 bases). Trimming pared 3 bases from V and 3 bases from J, leaving 23 bases between. Germline loops: CDR1 LNHDA, CDR2 SQIVND (reference sequence). This CDR3 is 18 amino acids long. In DNA, the CDR3 is TGTGCCAGTAGTATTTTGAGGCGGGACCGACTCAGGGACTATGGCTACACCTTC. It encodes CASSILRRDRLRDYGYTF.

The gene calls are TRBV11-3 and TRBJ2-7; possibly TRBD2 for D (6 bases). From germline, CDR1 is SGHNT and CDR2 YENEEA. CDR3 length equals 16 residues. Trimming removed 6 bases from V and 0 bases from J, with 18 bases in between. As DNA, the CDR3 is TGTGCCAGCAGGCCTACCAGGGACTCGACCTCCTACGAGCAGTACTTC. Translation: CASRPTRDSTSYEQYF.

The chain joins TRBV7-2 to TRBJ2-3, with TRBD2 as a possible D gene (6 bases). The CDR3 runs 16 residues. Germline assignment: CDR1 SGHTA and CDR2 FQGNSA. Trimming shortened V by 1 base and J by 4 bases, and 15 bases separated the two germline ends. The CDR3 sequence is CASSLGRPGAADTQYF. DNA for the CDR3: TGTGCCAGCAGCTTAGGCCGACCGGGAGCTGCAGATACGCAGTATTTT.

The chain joins TRBV28 to TRBJ1-1, with 10 bases lining up with TRBD1. V dropped 3 bases and J dropped 6; count of bases not matched to a gene: 4. Germline assignment: CDR1 MDHEN and CDR2 SYDVKM. The CDR3 extends over 14 amino acids. The CDR3 coding sequence is TGTGCCAGCAGTTTGCAGACAGGGGGCTCTGAAGCTTTCTTT. It encodes CASSLQTGGSEAFF.

CDR3 sequence reads: CASSLVGQGAGTQYF. The CDR3 nucleotides read TGTGCCAGCAGCTTAGTTGGACAGGGGGCCGGGACCCAGTACTTC. The V gene is TRBV7-6, the J gene TRBJ2-5; 11 positions match TRBD1. The germline V gene has CDR1 SGHVS and CDR2 FNYEAQ. V dropped 1 base and J dropped 7; count of bases not matched to a gene: 5. The CDR3 sequence is 15 residues long.

This clone appeared once. This chain uses TRBV2 with TRBJ2-5; weak D call: TRBD2 (6 bases). With 7 bases removed from V and 7 bases from J, the gap between germline ends came to 13 bases. This CDR3 has 12 residues. From germline, CDR1 is SNHLY and CDR2 FYNNEI. The CDR3 coding sequence is TGTGCCAGCAACGGGGGTAGGGGGACCCAGTACTTC. Translated, it gives CASNGGRGTQYF. Together with reference TRBV2 and TRBJ2-5, the CDR3 gives the full variable domain: EPEVTQTPSHQVTQMGQEVILRCVPISNHLYFYWYRQILGQKVEFLVSFYNNEISEKSEIFDDQFSVERPDGSNFTLKIRSTKLEDSAMYFCASNGGRGTQYFGPGTRLLVL.

V gene TRBV9 combines with J gene TRBJ1-2, with D perhaps TRBD1 (5 bases). V was trimmed by 7 bases and J by 3 bases, leaving 7 bases between them. The germline CDR1 and CDR2 sequences are SGDLS and YYNGEE. CDR3 length: 11 residues. This CDR3 reads CASGGYYGYTF. The CDR3 DNA reads as TGTGCCAGCGGGGGGTACTATGGCTACACCTTC.

By share, this clone counts as medium-sized (0.01 to 0.1%). The chain carries TRBV7-6 and TRBJ2-4; 8 bases align to TRBD1. The V and J ends lost 0 bases and 1 base, in that order; junction bases with no gene match: 5. The CDR3 has 17 amino acids. The germline V gene encodes CDR1 SGHVS and CDR2 FNYEAQ. The CDR3 region is CASSLAGQGTAKNIQYF. In nucleotides, the CDR3 is TGTGCCAGCAGCTTAGCAGGACAGGGAACGGCCAAAAACATTCAGTACTTC.

The genes are TRBV3-1 (or the pseudogene TRBV3-2) and TRBJ2-6; 8 nucleotides align to TRBD1. Germline CDR1 and CDR2: LGHDT and YNNKEL (reference sequence). The CDR3 has 16 residues. V shed 4 bases and J 2 bases; nucleotides not matched to a gene: 4. DNA for the CDR3: TGTGCCAGCAGCCGAATGACAGGGGCTGGGGCCAACGTCCTGACTTTC. It specifies CASSRMTGAGANVLTF.

This chain links TRBV19 with TRBJ2-2, with 8 bases lining up with TRBD1. V shed 3 bases, J shed 3 bases, and the junction held 6 bases outside the gene matches. The length of the CDR3 is 16 residues. The germline CDR1 and CDR2 sequences are LNHDA and SQIVND (reference sequence). In nucleotides, the CDR3 is TGTGCCAGTAGTATGGTCTGGACAGGGTACACCGGGGAGCTGTTTTTT. Its translation: CASSMVWTGYTGELFF.

The V call is TRBV18, the J call TRBJ1-3, with 9 positions matching TRBD1. The CDR3 runs 14 residues. V lost 6 bases to trimming and J lost 4 bases; unmatched junction nucleotides: 4. The germline gives CDR1 KGHSH, CDR2 LQKENI. The CDR3 region is CASSGQGTGNTIYF. The CDR3 nucleotides read TGTGCCAGCTCCGGACAGGGGACAGGAAACACCATATATTTT.

Turning to this clone: The same CDR3 can be traced to other DNA sequences in this sample. The genes are TRBV19 and TRBJ2-2, with D tentatively TRBD2 (6 bases). CDR1 and CDR2 from the germline V gene are LNHDA and SQIVND (reference sequence). The CDR3 has 14 amino acids. The ends were cut back, 3 bases at V and 1 base at J, with 6 bases in the middle. Here the CDR3 DNA reads TGTGCCAGTAGTATCGGGGGGAACACCGGGGAGCTGTTTTTT. Translation gives CASSIGGNTGELFF.

This sequence joins TRBV6-4 and TRBJ1-6; 10 positions match TRBD1. CDR3 length equals 14 residues. V lost 6 bases, J lost 7 bases, and 3 bases stayed unmatched. Per the germline V gene, CDR1 is MRHNA and CDR2 is SNTAGT. CDR3 residues: CASRGQGWNSPLHF. DNA for the CDR3: TGTGCCAGCAGGGGACAGGGGTGGAATTCACCCCTCCACTTT.

The CDR3 region is CAWSGQFSYEQYF. The CDR3 DNA reads TGTGCCTGGAGCGGACAGTTTTCCTACGAGCAGTACTTC. The chain combines TRBV30 with TRBJ2-7; tentative D call: TRBD1 (6 bases). This CDR3 has 13 amino acids. Trimming removed 3 bases from V and 1 base from J, with 10 bases in between. Looked up from germline, CDR1 is GTSNPN and CDR2 is SVGIG (reference sequence). Based on the CDR3 plus reference TRBV30 and TRBJ2-7, the full variable domain is SQTIHQWPATLVQPVGSPLSLECTVEGTSNPNLYWYRQAAGRGLQLLFYSVGIGQISSEVPQNLSASRPQDRQFILSSKKLLLSDSGFYLCAWSGQFSYEQYFGPGTRLTVT.

This clone was seen a single time. The gene calls are TRBV7-9 and TRBJ1-1; D might be TRBD1 (5 bases). Trimming removed 3 bases at V and 3 bases at J, with 11 bases between. This CDR3 is 14 amino acids long. Germline V gene lookup returns CDR1 SEHNR and CDR2 FQNEAQ (reference sequence). The CDR3 loop is CASSFSGADTEAFF. CDR3 in DNA: TGTGCCAGCAGCTTTAGTGGGGCAGACACTGAAGCTTTCTTT.

The chain has TRBV15 and TRBJ2-7; no definite D call. The CDR3 is made up of 13 amino acids. Trimming cost V 0 bases and J 3 bases, with 6 bases left between them. The germline V gene encodes CDR1 LNHNV and CDR2 YYDKDF (reference sequence). The CDR3 DNA sequence: TGTGCCACCAGCAGAGATTTAATCTACGAGCAGTACTTC. This sequence encodes CATSRDLIYEQYF.

The J gene is TRBJ2-1, the V gene TRBV5-1, with TRBD2 matching 12 bases. The CDR3 is made up of 16 amino acids. Germline assignment: CDR1 SGHRS and CDR2 YFSETQ. V gave up 5 bases and J gave up 2 bases; unmatched junction bases: 5. The CDR3 is CASSTLAGGPYNEQFF. CDR3 DNA sequence: TGCGCCAGCAGTACGCTAGCGGGAGGGCCCTACAATGAGCAGTTCTTC.

The chain combines TRBV5-6 with TRBJ1-4; no definite D call. The length of the CDR3 is 14 residues. Trimming took off 0 bases at V and 12 bases at J, with 15 bases between the two ends. Germline assignment: CDR1 SGHDT and CDR2 YYEEEE. The CDR3 reads CASSLEGGLGELFF. CDR3 coding DNA: TGTGCCAGCAGCTTGGAAGGAGGGCTTGGGGAACTGTTTTTT.

In the case of this clone: Other DNA sequences from this sample encode an identical CDR3 as well. The chain has TRBV19 and TRBJ1-1; the match to TRBD1 covers 8 bases. This CDR3 has 14 residues. V dropped 3 bases and J dropped 4; count of bases not matched to a gene: 4. Germline CDR1 reads LNHDA; CDR2 reads SQIVND (reference sequence). The CDR3 loop is CASSIDRGGTEAFF. DNA for the CDR3: TGTGCCAGTAGTATCGACAGGGGCGGCACTGAAGCTTTCTTT.

The table lists this clone with a count of one. The rearrangement uses TRBV30 and TRBJ2-5, with D possibly matching TRBD2 (6 bases). This CDR3 region has 14 residues. Germline V gives CDR1 GTSNPN, CDR2 SVGIG (reference sequence). The V end lost 0 bases, the J end lost 5 bases, and 13 bases lay between the germline ends. The CDR3 nucleotides are TGTGCCTGGAGTGTACGGGGAGGCGGGGAGACCCAGTACTTC. It encodes CAWSVRGGGETQYF.

This chain links TRBV11-2 with TRBJ1-1, with D perhaps TRBD1 (6 bases). The ends were cut back, 5 bases at V and 1 base at J, with 8 bases in the middle. The CDR3 runs to 13 residues. Germline CDR1 SGHAT, CDR2 FQNNGV. The CDR3 region is CASSRTANTEAFF. CDR3 DNA sequence: TGTGCCAGCAGCCGGACAGCGAACACTGAAGCTTTCTTT.

The genes are TRBV7-6 and TRBJ2-3; TRBD2 aligns across 9 bases. V was pared by 3 bases and J by 5 bases, with 12 bases of the junction left unmatched. The CDR3 covers 17 residues. CDR1 is SGHVS, CDR2 FNYEAQ, per germline. CDR3 bases: TGTGCCAGCAGCTTTGAGGCCTGGGCGGGAGGGGGAGATACGCAGTATTTT. It is translated as CASSFEAWAGGGDTQYF.

This clone has a handful of counts. This chain links TRBV3-1 (or the pseudogene TRBV3-2) with TRBJ2-7, with TRBD2 matching 8 bases. Germline V CDR1 and CDR2: LGHDT, YNNKEL (reference sequence). CDR3 length: 14 amino acids. V trimming: 6 bases; J trimming: 7 bases; junction bases outside the gene matches: 11. CDR3 loop: CASSVTSGWGEQYF. In nucleotides, the CDR3 is TGTGCCAGCAGTGTTACTAGCGGTTGGGGGGAGCAGTACTTC.

V is TRBV4-1 and J is TRBJ2-1; 13 bases line up with TRBD2. The CDR3 length is 15 residues. CDR1 is MGHRA and CDR2 is YSYEKL in the germline V gene. With 3 bases clipped from V and 9 bases from J, the junction kept 5 bases outside the gene matches. The CDR3 sequence is CASSHGTSGKFEQFF. The CDR3 DNA is TGCGCCAGCAGCCATGGGACTAGCGGGAAATTTGAGCAGTTCTTC.